This TCR beta chain was captured by sequencing in a study of beta chain features in type 1 diabetes. As for the study in general: Patients and healthy donors were similar in age, gender and cell yields. The examined sorted cells totaled about 110 million across samples. Study findings and constraints: A PCR bias possibly favoring shorter templates would apply equally to patients and controls. Patients with type 1 diabetes carried fewer insertions and had more deletions at their VDJ junctions.

Expressed TCRB transcripts were sequenced, since all the RNA that had been isolated was reverse transcribed. The data were produced by immunoSEQ multiplex PCR, yet TCRdb's version contains in-frame clones alone and is incomplete. The repertoire holds about 930,000 clones, with roughly a sixth as singletons. Notes on this clone: No antigen is known for it.

Germline CDR1 reads KGHSH; CDR2 reads LQKENI. V was trimmed by 5 bases and J by 2 bases, leaving 10 bases between them. CDR3 length equals 14 residues. V is TRBV18 and J is TRBJ1-5; D is undetermined. The sample was naive CD4+ T cells from blood. This clonotype was obtained from a young woman in good health. The CDR3 here is CASSSYFGNQPQHF. The CDR3 bases are TGTGCCAGCTCATCGTATTTTGGCAATCAGCCCCAGCATTTT.